One sample yielded the 29 T cell receptor beta chains listed below, sequenced in a study of CD8+CD57+ T cells in acquired aplastic anemia. The study profiled TCR beta VDJ and CDR3 using genomic DNA as template. In TCRdb, the reads were re-called with MiXCR into one record per CDR3 protein. Of 100,000 to 150,000 distinct CDR3 sequences listed, about 46% are singletons. The specimen was sorted CD4+, CD8+, or CD8+CD57+ T cells (not recorded which) from PBMCs. All receptors derive from a human donor in good health, serving as a control.

This clonotype was counted at least ten times. This sequence joins TRBV19 and TRBJ2-7, with a possible D match to TRBD1 (5 bases). The V gene's germline CDR1 is LNHDA and CDR2 SQIVND (reference sequence). Between the trimmed V and J ends, which lost 4 bases and 2 bases, there was a span of 15 bases. This CDR3 has 15 amino acids. The CDR3 coding sequence is TGTGCCAGTAGTACAAGACAGTCTCGAACCTACGAGCAGTACTTC. Protein product: CASSTRQSRTYEQYF.

This clonotype turned up a few times. V usage is TRBV15 and J usage is TRBJ2-7; possible D gene TRBD2, 7 bases. The CDR3 totals 16 residues. V lost 3 bases and J 3 bases, leaving 18 bases between the germline ends. Germline CDR1 is LNHNV and CDR2 is YYDKDF (reference sequence). CDR3 loop: CATSSPGGRGSYEQYF. The CDR3 nucleotides read TGTGCCACCAGCAGCCCGGGGGGCAGGGGAAGCTACGAGCAGTACTTC.

This clonotype was recorded once. The chain couples TRBV6-4 to TRBJ1-5; 11 bases align to TRBD1. Germline V CDR1 and CDR2: MRHNA, SNTAGT. The CDR3 runs 15 residues. V shed 0 bases, J shed 6 bases, and the junction held 1 base outside the gene matches. CDR3 DNA sequence: TGTGCCAGCAGTGACTCAGGGACAGGGGGTCAGCCCCAGCATTTT. Encoded protein: CASSDSGTGGQPQHF.

CDR3 sequence: CASSKRGAEETQYF. The CDR3, as DNA: TGTGCCAGCAGCAAGCGGGGGGCTGAGGAGACCCAGTACTTC. The V call is TRBV9, the J call TRBJ2-5, with 9 bases that match TRBD2. Unmatched junction bases numbered 6, after V lost 4 bases and J lost 5 bases. The V gene's germline CDR1 is SGDLS and CDR2 YYNGEE. CDR3 length: 14 residues.

This clonotype was seen repeatedly, ten times or more. This chain joins TRBV19 and TRBJ2-5; the match to TRBD1 covers 10 bases. V lost 4 bases and J lost 5; bases outside the gene matches: 10. The V gene's germline CDR1 is LNHDA and CDR2 SQIVND (reference sequence). CDR3 size: 16 residues. Here the CDR3 reads CASSTWDRGSRETQYF. Here the CDR3 DNA reads TGTGCCAGTAGTACCTGGGACAGGGGTTCTCGGGAGACCCAGTACTTC.

This clonotype was detected many times. The chain carries TRBV7-9 and TRBJ2-3, with TRBD2 matching over 8 bases. Germline V gives CDR1 SEHNR, CDR2 FQNEAQ (reference sequence). V was pared by 6 bases and J by 4 bases, with 6 bases of the junction left unmatched. This CDR3 region has 14 residues. Written as DNA, the CDR3 is TGTGCCAGCAGTCGGGGGGGCTGGGCAGATACGCAGTATTTT. Protein sequence: CASSRGGWADTQYF.

This chain uses TRBV10-3 with TRBJ2-2; D uncertain. The CDR3 totals 12 residues. V was trimmed by 3 bases and J by 4 bases, leaving 3 bases between them. Germline V gene lookup returns CDR1 ENHRY and CDR2 SYGVKD. Written as DNA, the CDR3 is TGTGCCATCAGTGACGGCACCGGGGAGCTGTTTTTT. As protein: CAISDGTGELFF.

About this clonotype itself: Possible read error: a much larger clone is one base away. V and J are TRBV28 and TRBJ2-7, with 9 bases identical to TRBD1. The CDR3 has 14 residues. The V segment lost 8 bases and the J segment 3 bases; nucleotides outside the gene matches: 8. In germline, CDR1 is MDHEN, CDR2 SYDVKM. The CDR3 region has the DNA TGTGCCAGCGGTCAGCCGGGACAGGGCTACGAGCAGTACTTC. Translation: CASGQPGQGYEQYF. The variable domain in full, completed from reference TRBV28 and TRBJ2-7, reads DVKVTQSSRYLVKRTGEKVFLECVQDMDHENMFWYRQDPGLGLRLIYFSYDVKMKEKGDIPEGYSVSREKKERFSLILESASTNQTSMYLCASGQPGQGYEQYFGPGTRLTVT.

This clonotype showed up just a few times. At one boundary the junction diverges from the germline segment, which might be a read error. The V gene is TRBV6-2 or TRBV6-3, the J gene TRBJ2-7; 11 nucleotides match TRBD2. The CDR3 contains 15 residues. Germline values: CDR1 MNHEY, CDR2 SVGEGT. The DNA for the CDR3 is TGTGCTAGCAGTTACGGGACTAGCGGTTCCTACGAGCAGTACTTC. This translates into CASSYGTSGSYEQYF.

The rearrangement joins TRBV7-9 to TRBJ2-7; D may be TRBD1 or TRBD2 (5 bases each). Germline CDR1 is SEHNR and CDR2 is FQNEAQ (reference sequence). This CDR3 spans 14 amino acids. Deletions cut 5 bases from V and 2 bases from J, with 13 bases between. The CDR3 DNA reads TGTGCCAGCAGCCCTGGGGACGGAACCTACGAGCAGTACTTC. The encoded protein is CASSPGDGTYEQYF.

Concerning this clonotype: This may arise from a read error, as a much more abundant clone is one base away. The V gene is TRBV5-6, the J gene TRBJ2-1; 9 positions match TRBD1. The CDR3 is 14 residues long. Trimming removed 5 bases from V and 8 bases from J; junction bases left unmatched: 8. Germline loops: CDR1 SGHDT, CDR2 YYEEEE. CDR3 in DNA: TGTGCCAGCAGGCGACGGGACAGGGATGATGAGCAGTTCTTC. Translating gives CASRRRDRDDEQFF.

The chain employs TRBV20-1 and TRBJ1-2; D remains unclear. The germline gives CDR1 DFQATT, CDR2 SNEGSKA (reference sequence). The CDR3 has 10 amino acids. The DNA of the CDR3 is TGCAGCTCGGCCGATTATGGCTACACCTTC. It encodes CSSADYGYTF.

This clonotype was detected ten times or more. The gene calls are TRBV14 and TRBJ2-4, with no clear D. Trimming took off 3 bases at V and 0 bases at J, with 6 bases between the two ends. The CDR3 contains 14 residues. CDR1 and CDR2 from the germline V gene are SGHDN and FVKESK. The CDR3 DNA follows: TGTGCCAGCAGCCAGACATTAGCCAAAAACATTCAGTACTTC. It specifies CASSQTLAKNIQYF.

About this clonotype itself: A much larger clonotype is one base distant, so this may be a read error. The J gene is TRBJ2-2, the V gene TRBV7-3; TRBD1 might be the D (6 bases). The CDR3 spans 16 residues. V was shortened by 0 bases and J by 4 bases, with 12 bases between the two germline ends. Germline V gene lookup returns CDR1 SGHTA and CDR2 FQGTGA. The CDR3 coding sequence is TGTGCCAGCAGCTTAACTAGGACAGCCAGCACCGGGGAGCTGTTTTTT. Translated: CASSLTRTASTGELFF.

A remark on this clonotype: One base away lies a much larger clone, so this may be a sequencing read error. The missing conserved phenylalanine or tryptophan at the end of this CDR3 makes a read error likely. V and J are TRBV19 and TRBJ2-2; 7 bases map to TRBD1. The CDR3 is made up of 14 amino acids. Germline assignment: CDR1 LNHDA and CDR2 SQIVND (reference sequence). Trimming cost V 4 bases and J 6 bases; bases outside gene matches: 5. The CDR3 sequence is CASSTQGSAGELFS. The CDR3 DNA sequence: TGTGCCAGTAGTACACAGGGGTCGGCCGGGGAGCTGTTTTCT.

V usage is TRBV9 and J usage is TRBJ1-2; TRBD1 is a possible D gene (6 bases). The ends were cut back, 3 bases at V and 4 bases at J, with 13 bases in the middle. CDR1 is SGDLS, CDR2 YYNGEE, per germline. There are 14 residues in the CDR3. In DNA form, the CDR3 reads TGTGCCAGCAGCGAACGGGGACAATCCTATGGCTACACCTTC. It codes for CASSERGQSYGYTF.

This clonotype has ten or more counts. One end of the junction does not line up with germline, which may come from a read error. This sequence joins TRBV7-7 and TRBJ1-1; 7 bases are shared with TRBD1. The V gene's germline CDR1 is SSHAT and CDR2 FNYEAQ (reference sequence). CDR3 length equals 12 residues. The CDR3 loop is CASSSPTGPLSF. The CDR3 bases are TGTGCCAGCAGCTCTCCGACAGGGCCCCTTTCCTTT.

This clonotype was picked up many times. J is TRBJ2-1 and V is TRBV20-1, with a possible D match to TRBD2 (7 bases). CDR1 DFQATT and CDR2 SNEGSKA come from the germline V gene (reference sequence). Trimming cost V 4 bases and J 2 bases, with 12 bases left between them. The CDR3 totals 14 residues. CDR3 sequence: CSATRGATYNEQFF. The CDR3, as DNA: TGCAGTGCTACCCGGGGGGCCACCTACAATGAGCAGTTCTTC.

V gene TRBV24-1 combines with J gene TRBJ1-2; D is uncertain. V lost 4 bases and J 8 bases, leaving 7 bases between the germline ends. Germline CDR1 and CDR2: KGHDR and SFDVKD. The CDR3 runs 11 residues. CDR3 in amino acids: CATSDPVGYTF. DNA of the CDR3: TGTGCCACCAGTGACCCAGTAGGCTACACCTTC.

Worth noting for this clonotype: A much bigger clone sits one base away, suggesting this may be a read error. The V gene is TRBV12-3 or TRBV12-4, the J gene TRBJ2-6, with D hard to call. V was clipped by 1 base and J by 0 bases, with 4 bases between them. The CDR3 totals 15 residues. The CDR3 DNA sequence: TGTGCCAGCAGTTTAGAAGTCTCTGGGGCCAACGTCCTGACTTTC. This encodes CASSLEVSGANVLTF.

This clonotype was seen repeatedly, ten times or more. The chain uses TRBV20-1 and TRBJ2-5; possible D gene TRBD1, 6 bases. The germline gives CDR1 DFQATT, CDR2 SNEGSKA (reference sequence). The V and J ends lost 5 bases and 3 bases respectively, with 10 bases between them. The length of the CDR3 is 12 residues. The CDR3 DNA sequence: TGCAGTGCTCGAGGGACAAAAGAGACCCAGTACTTC. It is translated as CSARGTKETQYF.

This clonotype was observed a handful of times. J is TRBJ1-2 and V is TRBV7-9; 8 bases match TRBD1. The length of the CDR3 is 13 residues. Per the germline V gene, CDR1 is SEHNR and CDR2 is FQNEAQ (reference sequence). V dropped 5 bases and J dropped 4; count of bases not matched to a gene: 3. DNA for the CDR3: TGTGCCAGCAGCCTCCAGGGGGCCTATGGCTACACCTTC. This gives the protein CASSLQGAYGYTF. The full variable domain, completed using reference TRBV7-9 and TRBJ1-2, is DTGVSQNPRHKITKRGQNVTFRCDPISEHNRLYWYRQTLGQGPEFLTYFQNEAQLEKSRLLSDRFSAERPKGSFSTLEIQRTEQGDSAMYLCASSLQGAYGYTFGSGTRLTVV.

This clonotype was found many times. The V call is TRBV6-1, the J call TRBJ2-2, with a weak D call TRBD1 (5 bases). The V and J ends lost 9 bases and 3 bases respectively, with 17 bases between them. Germline V CDR1 and CDR2: MNHNS, SASEGT. The CDR3 loop spans 15 amino acids. The CDR3 nucleotides read TGTGCCAGTCCTTACAAAGGCAGGGACACCGGGGAGCTGTTTTTT. Its protein is CASPYKGRDTGELFF.

The chain employs TRBV20-1 and TRBJ2-3, with 8 bases fitting TRBD1. Per the germline V gene, CDR1 is DFQATT and CDR2 is SNEGSKA (reference sequence). The J segment lost 0 bases and the V segment lost 5 bases, leaving 10 bases of the junction unmatched. This CDR3 region has 16 residues. The CDR3 region has the DNA TGCAGTGCTCCAAGCCTCGGGACAGGCAGCACAGATACGCAGTATTTT. Translating gives CSAPSLGTGSTDTQYF.

This clonotype was counted only a few times. J is TRBJ1-2 and V is TRBV7-9; D is uncertain. Deletions cut 1 base from V and 2 bases from J, with 8 bases between. The germline V gene has CDR1 SEHNR and CDR2 FQNEAQ (reference sequence). The length of the CDR3 is 14 residues. The CDR3 nucleotides read TGTGCCAGCAGCTTAGGGACGGAGAACTATGGCTACACCTTC. Translation: CASSLGTENYGYTF. The entire variable domain, with the rest obtained from reference TRBV7-9 and TRBJ1-2, is as follows: DTGVSQNPRHKITKRGQNVTFRCDPISEHNRLYWYRQTLGQGPEFLTYFQNEAQLEKSRLLSDRFSAERPKGSFSTLEIQRTEQGDSAMYLCASSLGTENYGYTFGSGTRLTVV.

The chain employs TRBV25-1 and TRBJ2-3; 8 bases agree with TRBD1. The CDR3 consists of 15 residues. Germline CDR1 MGHDK, CDR2 SYGVNS. Trimming cost V 3 bases and J 5 bases; bases outside gene matches: 7. This CDR3 reads CASSDPGTGGDTQYF. The CDR3 coding sequence is TGTGCCAGCAGTGATCCCGGGACAGGTGGAGATACGCAGTATTTT.

Remarks on this clonotype: Since a much larger clone is just one base distant, this may be a read error. The CDR3 sequence: CASSRRDRELLDTEAFF. The CDR3 DNA follows: TGCGCCAGCAGCCGCAGGGACAGGGAGCTTCTTGACACTGAAGCTTTCTTT. The rearrangement joins TRBV4-1 to TRBJ1-1, with TRBD1 identical over 9 bases. V shed 4 bases, J shed 3 bases, and the junction held 12 bases outside the gene matches. The CDR3 is 17 residues long. Germline CDR1 reads MGHRA; CDR2 reads YSYEKL.

This clonotype was recorded once. CDR3 loop: CASSLLAGAVETQYF. The CDR3 DNA sequence: TGTGCCAGCAGCCTACTAGCGGGAGCTGTAGAGACCCAGTACTTC. The chain employs TRBV12-3 or TRBV12-4 and TRBJ2-5, with 11 bases fitting TRBD2. The CDR3 consists of 15 residues. Germline trimming cut 6 bases from V and 4 bases from J; bases unmatched to any gene: 7.

The chain uses TRBV5-6 and TRBJ1-4; D not certain. Trimming pared 4 bases from V and 5 bases from J, leaving 9 bases between. This CDR3 has 13 amino acids. Germline CDR1 reads SGHDT; CDR2 reads YYEEEE. Here the CDR3 reads CASSEGLNEKLFF. CDR3 coding DNA: TGTGCCAGCAGCGAAGGACTAAATGAAAAACTGTTTTTT.